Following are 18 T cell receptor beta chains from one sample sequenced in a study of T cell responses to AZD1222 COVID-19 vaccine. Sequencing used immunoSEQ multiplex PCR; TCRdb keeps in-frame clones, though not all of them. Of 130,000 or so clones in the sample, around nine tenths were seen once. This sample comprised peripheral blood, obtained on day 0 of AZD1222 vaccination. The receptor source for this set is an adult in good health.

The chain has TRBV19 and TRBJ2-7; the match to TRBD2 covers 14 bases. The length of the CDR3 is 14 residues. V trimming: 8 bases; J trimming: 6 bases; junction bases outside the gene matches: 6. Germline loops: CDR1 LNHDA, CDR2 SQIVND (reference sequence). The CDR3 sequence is CASSGTSGSREQYF. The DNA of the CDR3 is TGTGCCAGTTCCGGGACTAGCGGGAGTCGCGAGCAGTACTTC.

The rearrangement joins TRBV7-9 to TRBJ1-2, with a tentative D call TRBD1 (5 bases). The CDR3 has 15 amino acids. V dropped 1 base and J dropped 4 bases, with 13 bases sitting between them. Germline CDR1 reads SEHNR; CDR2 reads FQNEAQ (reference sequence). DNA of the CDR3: TGTGCCAGCAGCTTAGATGGGGGATCGGGCTATGGCTACACCTTC. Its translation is CASSLDGGSGYGYTF.

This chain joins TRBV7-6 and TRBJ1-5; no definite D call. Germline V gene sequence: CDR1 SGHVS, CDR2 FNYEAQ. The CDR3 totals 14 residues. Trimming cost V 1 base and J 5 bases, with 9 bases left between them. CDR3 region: CASSLGGQDQPQHF. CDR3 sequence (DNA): TGTGCCAGCAGCTTAGGAGGGCAGGATCAGCCCCAGCATTTT.

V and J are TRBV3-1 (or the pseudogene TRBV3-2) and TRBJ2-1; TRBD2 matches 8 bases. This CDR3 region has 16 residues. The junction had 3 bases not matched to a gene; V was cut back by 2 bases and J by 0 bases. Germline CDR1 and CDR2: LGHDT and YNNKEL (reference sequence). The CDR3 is CASSQQRGSSYNEQFF. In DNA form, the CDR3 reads TGTGCCAGCAGCCAACAGCGGGGGAGCTCCTACAATGAGCAGTTCTTC.

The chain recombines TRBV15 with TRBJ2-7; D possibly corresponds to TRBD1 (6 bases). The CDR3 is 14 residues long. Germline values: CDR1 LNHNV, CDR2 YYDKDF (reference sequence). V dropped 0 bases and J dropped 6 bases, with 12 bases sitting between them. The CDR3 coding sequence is TGTGCCACCAGCAGAGATGAGGGGGTGGTCGAGCAGTACTTC. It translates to CATSRDEGVVEQYF.

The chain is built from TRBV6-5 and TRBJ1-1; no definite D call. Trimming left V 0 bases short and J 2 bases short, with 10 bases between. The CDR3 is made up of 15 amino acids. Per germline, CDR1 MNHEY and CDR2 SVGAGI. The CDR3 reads CASSYSSASNTEAFF. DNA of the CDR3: TGTGCCAGCAGTTACTCGTCCGCCTCAAACACTGAAGCTTTCTTT.

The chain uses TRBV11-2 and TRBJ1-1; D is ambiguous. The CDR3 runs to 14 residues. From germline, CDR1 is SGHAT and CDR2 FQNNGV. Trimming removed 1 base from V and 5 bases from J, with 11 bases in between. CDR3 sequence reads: CASSLASGVTEAFF. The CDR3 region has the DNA TGTGCCAGCAGCTTAGCTAGCGGGGTGACTGAAGCTTTCTTT. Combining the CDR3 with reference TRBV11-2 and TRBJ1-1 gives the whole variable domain EAGVAQSPRYKIIEKRQSVAFWCNPISGHATLYWYQQILGQGPKLLIQFQNNGVVDDSQLPKDRFSAERLKGVDSTLKIQPAKLEDSAVYLCASSLASGVTEAFFGQGTRLTVV.

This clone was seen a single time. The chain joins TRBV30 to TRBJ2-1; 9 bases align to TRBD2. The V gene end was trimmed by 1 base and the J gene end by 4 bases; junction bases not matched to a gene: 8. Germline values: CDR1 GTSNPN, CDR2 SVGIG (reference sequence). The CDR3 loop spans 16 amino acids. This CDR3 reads CAWSGGGRDQYNEQFF. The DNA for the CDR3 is TGTGCCTGGAGTGGAGGCGGGAGGGACCAATACAATGAGCAGTTCTTC.

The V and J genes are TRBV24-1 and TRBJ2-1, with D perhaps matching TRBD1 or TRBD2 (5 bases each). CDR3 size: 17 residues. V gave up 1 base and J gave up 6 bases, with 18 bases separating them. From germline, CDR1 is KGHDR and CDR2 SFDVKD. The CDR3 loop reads CATSDFPGTKSLNEQFF. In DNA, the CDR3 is TGTGCCACCAGTGATTTCCCCGGGACCAAGAGTCTCAATGAGCAGTTCTTC.

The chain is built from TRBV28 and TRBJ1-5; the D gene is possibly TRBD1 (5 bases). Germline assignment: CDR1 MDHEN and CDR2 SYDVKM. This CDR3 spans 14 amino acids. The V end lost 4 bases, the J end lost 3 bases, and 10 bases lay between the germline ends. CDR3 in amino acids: CASSWGSLNQPQHF. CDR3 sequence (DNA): TGTGCCAGCAGTTGGGGGTCCCTCAATCAGCCCCAGCATTTT.

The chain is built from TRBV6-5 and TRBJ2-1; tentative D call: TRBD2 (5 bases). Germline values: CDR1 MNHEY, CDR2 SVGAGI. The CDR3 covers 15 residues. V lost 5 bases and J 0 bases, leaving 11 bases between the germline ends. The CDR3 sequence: CASSLSESSYNEQFF. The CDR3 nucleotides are TGTGCCAGCAGTCTTAGCGAAAGCTCCTACAATGAGCAGTTCTTC.

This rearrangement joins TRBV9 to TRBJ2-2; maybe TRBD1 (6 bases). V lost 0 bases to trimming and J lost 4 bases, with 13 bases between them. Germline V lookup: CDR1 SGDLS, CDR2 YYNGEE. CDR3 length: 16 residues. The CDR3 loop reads CASSVGTGLSTGELFF. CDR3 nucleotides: TGTGCCAGCAGCGTAGGAACAGGGCTAAGCACCGGGGAGCTGTTTTTT.

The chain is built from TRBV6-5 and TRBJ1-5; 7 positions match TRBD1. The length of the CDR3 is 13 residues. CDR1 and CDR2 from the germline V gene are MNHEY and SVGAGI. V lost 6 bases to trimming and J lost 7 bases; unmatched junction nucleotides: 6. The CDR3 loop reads CASRQGGGQPQHF. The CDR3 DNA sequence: TGTGCCAGCAGGCAAGGGGGCGGGCAGCCCCAGCATTTT.

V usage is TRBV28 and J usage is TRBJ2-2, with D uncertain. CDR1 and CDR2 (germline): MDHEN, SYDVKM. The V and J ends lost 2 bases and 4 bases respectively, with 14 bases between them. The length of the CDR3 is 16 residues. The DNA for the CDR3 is TGTGCCAGCAGTTTAGAGGTAGTAGCTCTCACCGGGGAGCTGTTTTTT. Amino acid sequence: CASSLEVVALTGELFF.

The CDR3 is CASSFLTSGRLQYF. CDR3 in DNA: TGTGCCAGCAGTTTCCTGACTAGCGGGAGGTTACAGTACTTC. This chain links TRBV6-2 or TRBV6-3 with TRBJ2-7, with 13 bases matching TRBD2. V trimming: 4 bases; J trimming: 10 bases; junction bases outside the gene matches: 7. CDR3 length equals 14 residues. CDR1 is MNHEY, CDR2 SVGEGT, per germline.

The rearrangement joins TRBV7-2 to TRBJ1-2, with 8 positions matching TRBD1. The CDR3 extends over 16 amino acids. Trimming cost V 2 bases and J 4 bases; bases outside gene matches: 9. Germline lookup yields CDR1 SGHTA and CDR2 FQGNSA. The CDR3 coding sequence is TGTGCCAGCAGCTTAACGCAGGGGGCCTACCTCTATGGCTACACCTTC. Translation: CASSLTQGAYLYGYTF.

CDR3 region: CASSPRAGEETQYF. DNA of the CDR3: TGTGCCAGCAGCCCGCGAGCGGGAGAGGAGACCCAGTACTTC. V and J are TRBV7-9 and TRBJ2-5, with TRBD2 identical over 8 bases. The CDR3 runs to 14 residues. Germline V gives CDR1 SEHNR, CDR2 FQNEAQ (reference sequence). V trimming: 5 bases; J trimming: 5 bases; junction bases outside the gene matches: 7.

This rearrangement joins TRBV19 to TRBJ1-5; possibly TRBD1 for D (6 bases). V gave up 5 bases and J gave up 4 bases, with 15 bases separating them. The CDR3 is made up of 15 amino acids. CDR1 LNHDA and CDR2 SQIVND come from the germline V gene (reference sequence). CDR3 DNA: TGTGCCAGTAGTTTACCCGGGACAATGAATCAGCCCCAGCATTTT. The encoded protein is CASSLPGTMNQPQHF.